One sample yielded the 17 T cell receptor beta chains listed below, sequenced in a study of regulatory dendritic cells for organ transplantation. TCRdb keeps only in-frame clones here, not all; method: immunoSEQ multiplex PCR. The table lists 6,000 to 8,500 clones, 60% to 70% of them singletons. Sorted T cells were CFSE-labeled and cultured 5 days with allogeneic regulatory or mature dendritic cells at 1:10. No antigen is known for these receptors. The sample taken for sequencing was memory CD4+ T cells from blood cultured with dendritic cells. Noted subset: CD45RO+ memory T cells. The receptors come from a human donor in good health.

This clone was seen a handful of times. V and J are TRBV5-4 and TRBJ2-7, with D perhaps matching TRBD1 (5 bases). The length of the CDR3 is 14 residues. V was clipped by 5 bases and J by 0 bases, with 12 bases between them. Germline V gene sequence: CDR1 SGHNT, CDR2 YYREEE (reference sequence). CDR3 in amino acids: CASRTDRASYEQYF. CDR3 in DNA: TGTGCCAGCAGGACAGACAGAGCCTCCTACGAGCAGTACTTC.

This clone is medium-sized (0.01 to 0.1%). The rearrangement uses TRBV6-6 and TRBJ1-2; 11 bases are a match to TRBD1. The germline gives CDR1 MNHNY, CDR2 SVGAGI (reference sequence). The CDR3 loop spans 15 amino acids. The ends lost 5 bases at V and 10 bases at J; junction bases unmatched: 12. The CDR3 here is CASSDGTGGDRVYTF. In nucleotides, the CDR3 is TGTGCCAGCAGTGATGGGACAGGGGGGGATCGGGTCTACACCTTC.

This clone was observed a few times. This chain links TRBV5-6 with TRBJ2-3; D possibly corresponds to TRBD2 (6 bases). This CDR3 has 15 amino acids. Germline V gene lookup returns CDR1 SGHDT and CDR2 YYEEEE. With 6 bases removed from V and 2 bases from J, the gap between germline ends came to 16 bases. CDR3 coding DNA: TGTGCCAGCATTCCGGGCGGGGCCCCCACAGATACGCAGTATTTT. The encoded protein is CASIPGGAPTDTQYF.

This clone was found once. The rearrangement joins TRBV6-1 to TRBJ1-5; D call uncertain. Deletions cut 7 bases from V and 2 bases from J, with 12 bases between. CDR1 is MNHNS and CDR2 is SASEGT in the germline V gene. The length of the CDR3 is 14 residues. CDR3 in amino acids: CASIGGTGNQPQHF. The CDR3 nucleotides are TGTGCCAGCATTGGAGGAACGGGCAATCAGCCCCAGCATTTT.

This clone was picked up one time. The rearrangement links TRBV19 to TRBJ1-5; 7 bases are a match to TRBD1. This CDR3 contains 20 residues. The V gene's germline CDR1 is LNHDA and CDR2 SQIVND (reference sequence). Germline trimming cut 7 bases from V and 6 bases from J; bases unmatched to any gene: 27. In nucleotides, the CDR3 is TGTGCCAGTAATTGGGTCGCAGTCGAGTGGACAGGCTCCATGCGTCAGCCCCAGCATTTT. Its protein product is CASNWVAVEWTGSMRQPQHF. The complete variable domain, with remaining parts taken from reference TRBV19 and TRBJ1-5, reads DGGITQSPKYLFRKEGQNVTLSCEQNLNHDAMYWYRQDPGQGLRLIYYSQIVNDFQKGDIAEGYSVSREKKESFPLTVTSAQKNPTAFYLCASNWVAVEWTGSMRQPQHFGDGTRLSIL.

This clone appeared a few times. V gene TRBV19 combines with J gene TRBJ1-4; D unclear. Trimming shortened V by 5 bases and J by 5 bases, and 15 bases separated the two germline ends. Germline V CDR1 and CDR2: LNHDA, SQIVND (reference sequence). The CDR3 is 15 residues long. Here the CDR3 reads CASSPRLLRNEKLFF. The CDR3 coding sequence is TGTGCCAGTAGTCCTCGACTCCTCCGAAATGAAAAACTGTTTTTT.

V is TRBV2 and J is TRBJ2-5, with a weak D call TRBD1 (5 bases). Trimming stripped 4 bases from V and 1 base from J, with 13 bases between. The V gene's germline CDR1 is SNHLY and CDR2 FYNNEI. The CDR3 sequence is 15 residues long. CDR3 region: CASSAYRSRQETQYF. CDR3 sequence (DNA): TGTGCCAGCAGTGCCTACAGGAGTCGCCAAGAGACCCAGTACTTC.

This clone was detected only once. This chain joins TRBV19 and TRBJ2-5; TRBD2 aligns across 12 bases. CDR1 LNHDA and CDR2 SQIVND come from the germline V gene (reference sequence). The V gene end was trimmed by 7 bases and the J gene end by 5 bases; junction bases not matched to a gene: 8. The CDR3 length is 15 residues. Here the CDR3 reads CASTLLAGGGETQYF. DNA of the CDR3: TGTGCCAGTACCTTACTAGCGGGAGGCGGGGAGACCCAGTACTTC.

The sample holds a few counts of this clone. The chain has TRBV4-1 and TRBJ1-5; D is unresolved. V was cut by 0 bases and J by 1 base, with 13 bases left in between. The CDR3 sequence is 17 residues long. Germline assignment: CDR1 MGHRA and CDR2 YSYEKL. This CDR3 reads CASSQESGRSSNQPQHF. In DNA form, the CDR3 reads TGCGCCAGCAGCCAAGAATCCGGGAGGTCGAGCAATCAGCCCCAGCATTTT.

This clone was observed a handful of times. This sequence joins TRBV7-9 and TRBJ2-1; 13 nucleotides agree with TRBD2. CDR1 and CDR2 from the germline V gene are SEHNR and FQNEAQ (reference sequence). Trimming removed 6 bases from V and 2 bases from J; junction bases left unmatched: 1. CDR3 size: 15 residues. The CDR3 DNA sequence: TGTGCCAGCAGTGGGACTAGCGGGACCTACAATGAGCAGTTCTTC. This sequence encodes CASSGTSGTYNEQFF.

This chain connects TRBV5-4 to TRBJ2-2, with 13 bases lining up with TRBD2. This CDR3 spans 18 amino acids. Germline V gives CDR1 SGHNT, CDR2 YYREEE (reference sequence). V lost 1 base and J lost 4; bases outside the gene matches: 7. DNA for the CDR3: TGTGCCAGCAGCTTGACTAGCGGGGGGGCCAAGGGCACCGGGGAGCTGTTTTTT. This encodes CASSLTSGGAKGTGELFF.

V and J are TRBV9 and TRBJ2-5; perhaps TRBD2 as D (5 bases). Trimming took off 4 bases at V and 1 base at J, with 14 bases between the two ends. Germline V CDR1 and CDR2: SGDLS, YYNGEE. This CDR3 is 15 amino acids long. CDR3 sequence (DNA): TGTGCCAGCAGCTCCCGCGGCGGGTCCCAAGAGACCCAGTACTTC. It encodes CASSSRGGSQETQYF.

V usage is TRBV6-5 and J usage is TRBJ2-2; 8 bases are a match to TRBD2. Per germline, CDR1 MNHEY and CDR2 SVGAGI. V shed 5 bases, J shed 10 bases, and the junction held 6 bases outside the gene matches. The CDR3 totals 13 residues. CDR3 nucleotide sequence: TGTGCCAGCAGTAGGCGGGGGGTATTGGAGCTGTTTTTT. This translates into CASSRRGVLELFF.

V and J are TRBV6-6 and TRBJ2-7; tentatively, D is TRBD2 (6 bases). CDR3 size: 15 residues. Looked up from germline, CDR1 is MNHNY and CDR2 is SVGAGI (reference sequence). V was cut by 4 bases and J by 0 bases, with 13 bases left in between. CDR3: CASSWSAGSSYEQYF. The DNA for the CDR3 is TGTGCCAGCAGTTGGTCAGCGGGTAGCTCCTACGAGCAGTACTTC.

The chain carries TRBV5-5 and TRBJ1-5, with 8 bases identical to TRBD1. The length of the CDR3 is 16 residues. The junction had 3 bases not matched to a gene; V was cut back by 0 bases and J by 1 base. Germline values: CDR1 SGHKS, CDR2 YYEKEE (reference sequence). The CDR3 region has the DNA TGTGCCAGCAGCTTGGATTGGGACAGGAGCAATCAGCCCCAGCATTTT. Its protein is CASSLDWDRSNQPQHF.

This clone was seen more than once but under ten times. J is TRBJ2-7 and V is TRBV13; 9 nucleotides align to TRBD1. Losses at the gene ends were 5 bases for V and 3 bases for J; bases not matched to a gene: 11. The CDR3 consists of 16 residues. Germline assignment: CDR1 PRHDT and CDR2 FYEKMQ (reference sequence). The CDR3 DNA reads TGTGCCAGCAGCCCAAGAGCCGGGACAGGGATCTACGAGCAGTACTTC. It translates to CASSPRAGTGIYEQYF.

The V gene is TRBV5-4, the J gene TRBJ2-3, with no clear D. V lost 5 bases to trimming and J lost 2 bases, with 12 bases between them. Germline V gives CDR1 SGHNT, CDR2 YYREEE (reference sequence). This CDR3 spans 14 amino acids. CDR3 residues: CASRTDRHTDTQYF. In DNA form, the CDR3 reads TGTGCCAGCAGAACAGATCGCCACACAGATACGCAGTATTTT.